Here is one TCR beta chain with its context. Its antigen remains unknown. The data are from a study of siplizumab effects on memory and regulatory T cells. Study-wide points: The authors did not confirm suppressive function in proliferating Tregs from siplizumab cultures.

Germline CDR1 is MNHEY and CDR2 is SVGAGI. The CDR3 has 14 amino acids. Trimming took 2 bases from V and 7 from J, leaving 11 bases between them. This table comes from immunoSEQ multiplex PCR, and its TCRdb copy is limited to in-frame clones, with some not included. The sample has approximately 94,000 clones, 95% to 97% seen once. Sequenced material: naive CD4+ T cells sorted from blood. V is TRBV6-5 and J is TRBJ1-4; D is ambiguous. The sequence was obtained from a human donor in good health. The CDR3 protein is CASSYTRYAEKLFF. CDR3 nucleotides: TGTGCCAGCAGTTACACCCGGTACGCTGAAAAACTGTTTTTT.